This T cell receptor (beta chain) came from a study of shared clonotypes between healthy human individuals. Germline-derived CDR1 and CDR2 are MDHEN and SYDVKM. This CDR3 contains 15 residues. Clones were sequenced by immunoSEQ multiplex PCR, and TCRdb holds only the in-frame ones, with some missing. The sample lists roughly 1,600,000 clones, approximately 98.5% seen once, with roughly 0.35% in the top ten. Points on this clone: The junction departs from germline at one end; a sequencing error may be responsible.

The TCR comes from a man aged 30 to 45 in good health. The V and J genes are TRBV28 and TRBJ1-1, with 10 bases identical to TRBD1. Material for sequencing was naive CD4+ T cells sorted from blood. Subset given: CD45RA+ positively selected. Here the CDR3 reads CASSLGTGVKTEAFF. The CDR3 DNA is TGTGCCAGCAGCCTCGGGACAGGGGTGAAGACTGAAGCTTTCTTT.